This T cell receptor (beta chain) was identified in a study of blood T cell repertoires in COVID-19. Across the study: Material from acute and convalescent COVID-19 was sourced from the United States, Italy and Spain.

Seattle participants joined during active infection and were tracked over time. Original analysis: Amplification from reference gene primers served as the basis for estimated nucleated cell counts. Some clones are missing from TCRdb's copy, which holds only in-frame ones; the method was immunoSEQ multiplex PCR. That table supplies the V and J calls and clone size; D and trimming were determined from the DNA. The sample includes fewer than 200,000 clones, approximately 85% of them seen just once. The source is a woman of 80 years or more with COVID-19, enrolled during active disease. Source material: peripheral blood.

The CDR3: CASSLSRGSANEQFF. The CDR3 DNA reads as TGTGCCAGCAGTTTATCGAGAGGGTCCGCTAATGAGCAGTTCTTC. The genes are TRBV27 and TRBJ2-1; D is perhaps TRBD2 (5 bases). V was trimmed by 0 bases and J by 7 bases, leaving 13 bases between them. The CDR3 is 15 amino acids. Germline-derived CDR1 and CDR2 are MNHEY and SMNVEV (reference sequence).